A single sample is the source of the 22 T cell receptor beta chains below, sequenced in a study of shared clonotypes between healthy human individuals. Sequenced by immunoSEQ multiplex PCR; TCRdb stores in-frame clones only, minus some. Of just over 2,000,000 clones detected, about 94% appear once; the ten largest clones hold roughly 1%. Terminally differentiated effector memory CD45RA+ cells were excluded by CCR7 positive selection of CD45RO-negative cells. Sample: naive CD8+ T cells sorted from blood. The receptors come from a man between 18 and 35 years old in good health.

The chain employs TRBV29-1 and TRBJ2-7; D is perhaps TRBD1 (7 bases). This CDR3 comprises 13 residues. Germline V gene lookup returns CDR1 SQVTM and CDR2 ANQGSEA. Trimming pared 8 bases from V and 2 bases from J, leaving 16 bases between. The CDR3 loop is CSSIGGTAYEQYF. For the CDR3, the DNA is TGCAGCTCGATTGGCGGGACAGCCTACGAGCAGTACTTC.

On this clone itself: Different DNA sequences within this sample yield the same CDR3. The gene calls are TRBV7-9 and TRBJ1-1; no reliable D call. Germline V gene data show CDR1 as SEHNR and CDR2 as FQNEAQ (reference sequence). This CDR3 region has 15 residues. Trimming left V 1 base short and J 0 bases short, with 9 bases between. The CDR3 loop reads CASSLGPTMNTEAFF. The CDR3 region has the DNA TGTGCCAGCAGCTTAGGTCCAACTATGAACACTGAAGCTTTCTTT. Full variable domain (outside the CDR3, taken from reference TRBV7-9 and TRBJ1-1): DTGVSQNPRHKITKRGQNVTFRCDPISEHNRLYWYRQTLGQGPEFLTYFQNEAQLEKSRLLSDRFSAERPKGSFSTLEIQRTEQGDSAMYLCASSLGPTMNTEAFFGQGTRLTVV.

The chain couples TRBV5-4 to TRBJ1-1; D may be TRBD1 (5 bases). Germline CDR1 is SGHNT and CDR2 is YYREEE (reference sequence). Trimming stripped 4 bases from V and 4 bases from J, with 11 bases between. The CDR3 has 13 residues. CDR3 DNA: TGTGCCAGCAGCCCTAGGAGGGGCACTGAAGCTTTCTTT. Its translation: CASSPRRGTEAFF.

Notes on this clone: A much more abundant neighbour one base away suggests this may be a read error. This sample also contains other DNA sequences that code for the same CDR3. The CDR3 spells CASSYGDTEAFF. Here the CDR3 DNA reads TGTGCCAGCAGTTACGGGGACACTGAAGCTTTCTTT. The J gene is TRBJ1-1, the V gene TRBV5-6; D gene uncertain. Germline V CDR1 and CDR2: SGHDT, YYEEEE. The CDR3 consists of 12 residues. Trimming removed 5 bases at V and 3 bases at J, with 8 bases between. Full variable domain (outside the CDR3, taken from reference TRBV5-6 and TRBJ1-1): DAGVTQSPTHLIKTRGQQVTLRCSPKSGHDTVSWYQQALGQGPQFIFQYYEEEERQRGNFPDRFSGHQFPNYSSELNVNALLLGDSALYLCASSYGDTEAFFGQGTRLTVV.

This chain links TRBV11-2 with TRBJ2-7; D possibly uses TRBD1 or TRBD2 (5 bases each). CDR1 SGHAT and CDR2 FQNNGV come from the germline V gene. The CDR3 covers 16 residues. V lost 1 base, J lost 2 bases, and 15 bases lay in between. The DNA of the CDR3 is TGTGCCAGCAGCTTAGGTTCAGGGCTACTAGCCTACGAGCAGTACTTC. Translated: CASSLGSGLLAYEQYF.

The V call is TRBV7-3, the J call TRBJ2-7; 7 bases agree with TRBD2. This CDR3 has 13 residues. Losses at the gene ends were 3 bases for V and 7 bases for J; bases not matched to a gene: 6. Per the germline V gene, CDR1 is SGHTA and CDR2 is FQGTGA. CDR3 bases: TGTGCCAGCAGCTTTTCTAGCGGTGGGGAGCAGTACTTC. It translates to CASSFSSGGEQYF.

The chain combines TRBV10-3 with TRBJ2-7; 7 bases match TRBD1. The CDR3 consists of 13 residues. V lost 6 bases and J lost 6; bases outside the gene matches: 8. In germline, CDR1 is ENHRY, CDR2 SYGVKD. The CDR3 is CAIRGQDPGEQYF. Written as DNA, the CDR3 is TGTGCCATCAGAGGACAGGACCCAGGCGAGCAGTACTTC.

The CDR3 DNA reads TGTGCCAGCAGCCCCGGGGGACAGGGGAAAGATACGCAGTATTTT. This translates into CASSPGGQGKDTQYF. The rearrangement uses TRBV7-9 and TRBJ2-3; 10 nucleotides agree with TRBD1. Looked up from germline, CDR1 is SEHNR and CDR2 is FQNEAQ (reference sequence). V shed 5 bases, J shed 5 bases, and the junction held 7 bases outside the gene matches. The CDR3 extends over 15 amino acids.

This chain joins TRBV18 and TRBJ2-5; TRBD1 aligns across 7 bases. Trimming took 4 bases from V and 2 from J; bases not matched to a gene: 1. The germline CDR1 and CDR2 sequences are KGHSH and LQKENI. The CDR3 covers 13 residues. CDR3 DNA: TGTGCCAGCTCACGGACAGGACAAGAGACCCAGTACTTC. Translated, it gives CASSRTGQETQYF.

The chain recombines TRBV5-1 with TRBJ1-2, with a tentative D call TRBD1 (6 bases). This CDR3 has 15 amino acids. From germline, CDR1 is SGHRS and CDR2 YFSETQ. Trimming stripped 4 bases from V and 3 bases from J, with 16 bases between. The CDR3 protein is CASSPIQGIDYGYTF. The CDR3 coding sequence is TGCGCCAGCAGCCCTATACAGGGAATTGACTATGGCTACACCTTC.

The CDR3 is CASSEDRGKAFF. Here the CDR3 DNA reads TGTGCCAGCAGTGAGGACAGGGGGAAGGCTTTCTTT. The chain employs TRBV28 and TRBJ1-1; 10 nucleotides agree with TRBD1. Germline CDR1 reads MDHEN; CDR2 reads SYDVKM. CDR3 length: 12 amino acids. J lost 11 bases, V lost 5 bases, and 5 bases had no gene match. Based on the CDR3 plus reference TRBV28 and TRBJ1-1, the full variable domain is DVKVTQSSRYLVKRTGEKVFLECVQDMDHENMFWYRQDPGLGLRLIYFSYDVKMKEKGDIPEGYSVSREKKERFSLILESASTNQTSMYLCASSEDRGKAFFGQGTRLTVV.

The V and J genes are TRBV7-6 and TRBJ2-2, with D unresolved. Trimming shortened V by 5 bases and J by 2 bases, and 3 bases separated the two germline ends. Looked up from germline, CDR1 is SGHVS and CDR2 is FNYEAQ. The CDR3 is 12 residues long. CDR3 DNA sequence: TGTGCCAGCAGCATTAACACCGGGGAGCTGTTTTTT. Residues: CASSINTGELFF.

The chain links TRBV4-1 to TRBJ1-3, with D perhaps matching TRBD1 (5 bases). Germline-derived CDR1 and CDR2 are MGHRA and YSYEKL. The CDR3 runs 16 residues. Trimming stripped 0 bases from V and 0 bases from J, with 9 bases between. The DNA of the CDR3 is TGCGCCAGCAGCCAAGAGCCGGGGCCCTCTGGAAACACCATATATTTT. Protein sequence: CASSQEPGPSGNTIYF.

The chain carries TRBV27 and TRBJ2-2; D is unclear. Germline CDR1 and CDR2: MNHEY and SMNVEV (reference sequence). CDR3 length equals 14 residues. The ends were cut back, 3 bases at V and 3 bases at J, with 8 bases in the middle. In DNA form, the CDR3 reads TGTGCCAGCAGTTTCCTCAGAGACACCGGGGAGCTGTTTTTT. It translates to CASSFLRDTGELFF.

The J gene is TRBJ2-2, the V gene TRBV9, with D possibly called TRBD1 or TRBD2 (6 bases each). The CDR3 has 16 amino acids. The germline V gene has CDR1 SGDLS and CDR2 YYNGEE. V lost 2 bases and J lost 2, with 13 bases in between. This CDR3 is CASSVLGGPNTGELFF. CDR3 in DNA: TGTGCCAGCAGCGTTCTTGGGGGGCCTAACACCGGGGAGCTGTTTTTT.

The chain combines TRBV7-9 with TRBJ2-3; weak D call: TRBD1 (5 bases). V was cut by 5 bases and J by 2 bases, with 11 bases left in between. Germline loops: CDR1 SEHNR, CDR2 FQNEAQ (reference sequence). There are 14 residues in the CDR3. The CDR3 DNA sequence: TGTGCCAGCAGCGACGACAGAGCCACAGATACGCAGTATTTT. Protein sequence: CASSDDRATDTQYF.

The rearrangement joins TRBV5-6 to TRBJ2-2, with D maybe TRBD1 (6 bases). Germline V lookup: CDR1 SGHDT, CDR2 YYEEEE. The CDR3 has 15 amino acids. The ends were cut back, 3 bases at V and 5 bases at J, with 14 bases in the middle. In nucleotides, the CDR3 is TGTGCCAGCAGCTCCCGGGACACCTGGACCGGGGAGCTGTTTTTT. Encoded protein: CASSSRDTWTGELFF.

The CDR3 is CASTTTGSTQETQYF. The CDR3 coding sequence is TGTGCCAGCACTACAACAGGAAGCACCCAAGAGACCCAGTACTTC. The chain joins TRBV9 to TRBJ2-5; weak D call: TRBD1 (5 bases). From germline, CDR1 is SGDLS and CDR2 YYNGEE. V was trimmed by 6 bases and J by 1 base, leaving 16 bases between them. The CDR3 consists of 15 residues. Full variable domain (remainder filled in from reference TRBV9 and TRBJ2-5): DSGVTQTPKHLITATGQRVTLRCSPRSGDLSVYWYQQSLDQGLQFLIQYYNGEERAKGNILERFSAQQFPDLHSELNLSSLELGDSALYFCASTTTGSTQETQYFGPGTRLLVL.

V and J are TRBV15 and TRBJ1-4; 8 bases agree with TRBD1. CDR3 length equals 13 residues. Germline V gene lookup returns CDR1 LNHNV and CDR2 YYDKDF (reference sequence). The V gene end was trimmed by 11 bases and the J gene end by 5 bases; junction bases not matched to a gene: 7. CDR3 nucleotides: TGTGCCTCTTTCGGACAGGGAAATGAAAAACTGTTTTTT. This encodes CASFGQGNEKLFF.

The CDR3 DNA sequence: TGTGCCAGCTCACCCCCTCTAGCGGGGTTTTACAATGAGCAGTTCTTC. Its protein is CASSPPLAGFYNEQFF. V gene TRBV18 combines with J gene TRBJ2-1, with TRBD2 identical over 9 bases. Germline V lookup: CDR1 KGHSH, CDR2 LQKENI. The V segment lost 3 bases and the J segment 4 bases; nucleotides outside the gene matches: 7. The CDR3 is 16 residues long.

The chain has TRBV10-2 and TRBJ1-1, with 7 bases lining up with TRBD1. In germline, CDR1 is WSHSY, CDR2 SAAADI. CDR3 length: 16 residues. V dropped 7 bases and J dropped 1; count of bases not matched to a gene: 12. The CDR3 region has the DNA TGCGCCAGCACCACCGACAGGGAAGATTGGAACACTGAAGCTTTCTTT. Its translation: CASTTDREDWNTEAFF.

This sequence joins TRBV4-3 and TRBJ2-1; D unclear. Per the germline V gene, CDR1 is LGHNA and CDR2 is YSLEER. CDR3 length: 14 amino acids. With 1 base removed from V and 5 bases from J, the gap between germline ends came to 9 bases. The CDR3 loop is CASSQGVVHNEQFF. In DNA form, the CDR3 reads TGCGCCAGCAGCCAAGGGGTCGTCCACAATGAGCAGTTCTTC.